Shown below are 10 T cell receptor beta chains from a single sample sequenced in a study of shared T cell receptors in the human thymus. TCRdb keeps only in-frame clones here, not all; method: immunoSEQ multiplex PCR. The sample shows about 710,000 clones, more than 70% of them seen only once. A further study also used this sample, focusing on human thymus T cells.

The sample consisted of thymocytes. All receptors derive from a boy younger than two with a congenital heart defect.

This rearrangement joins TRBV7-2 to TRBJ1-3; tentatively, D is TRBD1 (5 bases). The ends were cut back, 1 base at V and 0 bases at J, with 19 bases in the middle. This CDR3 has 19 amino acids. The germline V gene encodes CDR1 SGHTA and CDR2 FQGNSA. DNA for the CDR3: TGTGCCAGCAGCTTAGATTTCTGGGGAGGGGTGGTCTCTGGAAACACCATATATTTT. It is translated as CASSLDFWGGVVSGNTIYF.

This clone has only one observation. The rearrangement links TRBV28 to TRBJ2-7; 7 bases match TRBD1. This CDR3 is built from 16 residues. The junction had 13 bases not matched to a gene; V was cut back by 5 bases and J by 3 bases. Germline lookup yields CDR1 MDHEN and CDR2 SYDVKM. The CDR3 reads CASSNPSTGTNYEQYF. CDR3 coding DNA: TGTGCCAGCAGTAATCCATCGACAGGGACGAACTACGAGCAGTACTTC.

V is TRBV7-2 and J is TRBJ2-5; D perhaps matches TRBD1 (5 bases). The V gene lost 3 bases and the J gene lost 4 bases, with 12 bases spanning the gap. The CDR3 loop spans 14 amino acids. Germline lookup yields CDR1 SGHTA and CDR2 FQGNSA. CDR3 nucleotides: TGTGCCAGCAGCTTCTTCAGGGATGGAGAGACCCAGTACTTC. Translation gives CASSFFRDGETQYF.

J is TRBJ1-5 and V is TRBV19; perhaps TRBD1 as D (6 bases). This CDR3 spans 15 amino acids. Germline V lookup: CDR1 LNHDA, CDR2 SQIVND (reference sequence). V was pared by 1 base and J by 5 bases, with 12 bases between. The CDR3 nucleotides read TGTGCCAGTAGTATAGCCAGGGGTGTCGATCAGCCCCAGCATTTT. It codes for CASSIARGVDQPQHF.

The chain recombines TRBV19 with TRBJ1-5; 10 bases line up with TRBD1. With V trimmed by 6 bases and J by 4 bases, 9 bases remained unmatched. The CDR3 spans 16 residues. Germline V lookup: CDR1 LNHDA, CDR2 SQIVND (reference sequence). CDR3 in DNA: TGTGCCAGTAGCCCGCGCTGGGGACAGGGGAATCAGCCCCAGCATTTT. It translates to CASSPRWGQGNQPQHF.

The rearrangement joins TRBV11-2 to TRBJ2-7, with 11 bases that match TRBD2. V trimming: 5 bases; J trimming: 4 bases; junction bases outside the gene matches: 19. The germline V gene has CDR1 SGHAT and CDR2 FQNNGV. This CDR3 region has 19 residues. The CDR3 sequence is CASSITGWLAGGAGYEQYF. For the CDR3, the DNA is TGTGCCAGCAGCATAACAGGGTGGCTAGCGGGAGGAGCCGGATACGAGCAGTACTTC.

V is TRBV29-1 and J is TRBJ2-1; TRBD2 matches at 10 bases. Germline values: CDR1 SQVTM, CDR2 ANQGSEA. Trimming removed 1 base from V and 1 base from J; junction bases left unmatched: 4. The CDR3 runs to 16 residues. The CDR3 nucleotides read TGCAGCGTTGAAGCCCCTAGCGGGAGTTCCTACAATGAGCAGTTCTTC. This codes for CSVEAPSGSSYNEQFF.

The genes are TRBV11-2 and TRBJ1-1; D call uncertain. V was cut by 1 base and J by 5 bases, with 14 bases left in between. Per the germline V gene, CDR1 is SGHAT and CDR2 is FQNNGV. The CDR3 covers 15 residues. The CDR3 protein is CASSLGRSSQTEAFF. CDR3 nucleotide sequence: TGTGCCAGCAGCTTAGGTCGGAGTTCGCAGACTGAAGCTTTCTTT. Looking up the rest from reference TRBV11-2 and TRBJ1-1 gives the full variable domain: EAGVAQSPRYKIIEKRQSVAFWCNPISGHATLYWYQQILGQGPKLLIQFQNNGVVDDSQLPKDRFSAERLKGVDSTLKIQPAKLEDSAVYLCASSLGRSSQTEAFFGQGTRLTVV.

The chain uses TRBV4-1 and TRBJ2-2; possibly TRBD1 for D (6 bases). Per the germline V gene, CDR1 is MGHRA and CDR2 is YSYEKL. Trimming left V 6 bases short and J 6 bases short, with 17 bases between. The CDR3 is made up of 15 amino acids. CDR3: CASRRQQGLPGELFF. The CDR3 bases are TGCGCCAGCAGACGACAGCAGGGGTTGCCCGGGGAGCTGTTTTTT.

CDR3 amino acids: CATSRVAFSGNTIYF. The DNA for the CDR3 is TGTGCCACCAGCAGAGTGGCCTTCTCTGGAAACACCATATATTTT. This chain links TRBV15 with TRBJ1-3; no clear D gene. CDR3 length: 15 amino acids. Trimming left V 1 base short and J 0 bases short, with 7 bases between. Germline V CDR1 and CDR2: LNHNV, YYDKDF (reference sequence).